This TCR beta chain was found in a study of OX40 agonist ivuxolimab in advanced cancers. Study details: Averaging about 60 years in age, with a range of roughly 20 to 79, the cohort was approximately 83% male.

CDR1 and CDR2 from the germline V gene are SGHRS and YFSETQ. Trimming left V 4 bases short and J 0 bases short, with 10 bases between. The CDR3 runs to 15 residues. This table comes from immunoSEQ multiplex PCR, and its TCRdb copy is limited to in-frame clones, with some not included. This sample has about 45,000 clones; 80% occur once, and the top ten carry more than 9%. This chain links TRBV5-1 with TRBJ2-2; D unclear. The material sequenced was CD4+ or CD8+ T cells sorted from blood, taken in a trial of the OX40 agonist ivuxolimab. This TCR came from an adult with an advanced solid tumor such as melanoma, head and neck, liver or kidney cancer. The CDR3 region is CASSAQTANTGELFF. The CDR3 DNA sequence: TGCGCCAGCAGCGCCCAGACCGCGAACACCGGGGAGCTGTTTTTT.